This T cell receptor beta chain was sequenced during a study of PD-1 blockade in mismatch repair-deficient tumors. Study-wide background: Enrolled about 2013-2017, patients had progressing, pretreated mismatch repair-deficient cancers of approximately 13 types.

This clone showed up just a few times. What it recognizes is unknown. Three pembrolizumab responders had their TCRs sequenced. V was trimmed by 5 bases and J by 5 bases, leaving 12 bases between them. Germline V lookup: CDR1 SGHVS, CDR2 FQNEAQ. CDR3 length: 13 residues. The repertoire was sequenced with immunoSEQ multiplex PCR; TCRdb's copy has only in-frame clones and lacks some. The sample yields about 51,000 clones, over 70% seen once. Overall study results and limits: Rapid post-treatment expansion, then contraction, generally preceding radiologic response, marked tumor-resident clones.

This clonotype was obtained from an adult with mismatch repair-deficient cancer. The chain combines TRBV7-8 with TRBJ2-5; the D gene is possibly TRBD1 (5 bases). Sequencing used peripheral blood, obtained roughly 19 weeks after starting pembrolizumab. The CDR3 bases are TGTGCCAGCAGCCAGGACATTTGGGAGACCCAGTACTTC. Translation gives CASSQDIWETQYF.